This TCR beta chain stems from a study of CD8+ T cells in alopecia areata. Study-level background: Patients took tofacitinib for 6 to 18 months, followed by 6 drug-free months.

Study results and caveats: On tofacitinib, scalp and blood still held many of the expanded lesional clones. Among the top 100, expanded CD8+ clones, as well as scalp clonality, were significantly decreased by tofacitinib.

Extracted RNA was reverse transcribed into cDNA, the sequencing template. Sequencing used immunoSEQ multiplex PCR; TCRdb keeps in-frame clones, though not all of them. Among about 200,000 clones listed, more than 50% were seen once. The treatment denotes: oral pan-JAK inhibitor, 5-10 mg twice daily. In the case of this clone: Its specificity is not known.

This receptor was identified in a human donor with alopecia areata. This sample comprised CD4+ T cells sorted from blood, obtained at week 24, from a patient treated with tofacitinib.

Written as DNA, the CDR3 is TGCGCCAGCAGGCCCCTTATCGGGGAGAACACTGAAGCTTTCTTT. As protein: CASRPLIGENTEAFF. This chain joins TRBV5-1 and TRBJ1-1; no definite D call. This CDR3 has 15 residues. The germline gives CDR1 SGHRS, CDR2 YFSETQ. Trimming left V 5 bases short and J 1 base short, with 15 bases between.